Below are 24 T cell receptor beta chains sequenced from a single sample in a study of post-analysis software for immune sequencing data. Researchers reported that TCR beta cDNA libraries carried unique molecular identifiers. Via MiXCR, TCRdb re-called the PCR reads, giving one row per CDR3 protein. The sample has hundreds of thousands of distinct CDR3 sequences, about a third seen once. These TCRs are of unknown antigen specificity. Study results and caveats: About five TRBV segments were more frequent in patients than controls; TRBV5-6, TRBV5-1 and TRBV20-1 belonged to this group.

The sample consisted of blood. These receptors were taken from a girl aged 10-17 years with multiple sclerosis.

The J gene is TRBJ2-5, the V gene TRBV10-3; 7 positions match TRBD1. This CDR3 is built from 16 residues. The germline gives CDR1 ENHRY, CDR2 SYGVKD. The V gene end was trimmed by 10 bases and the J gene end by 2 bases; junction bases not matched to a gene: 16. The CDR3 bases are TGTGCCACCAAAGGGGGCACGCAGGACAGTCAAGAGACCCAGTACTTC. Amino acid sequence: CATKGGTQDSQETQYF.

Comments on this clonotype: An end of the junction differs from the germline gene, which may be a read error. The gene calls are TRBV11-1 and TRBJ2-3; tentatively, D is TRBD1 (5 bases). Germline CDR1 is SGHAT and CDR2 is FQDESV (reference sequence). CDR3 size: 13 residues. The CDR3 sequence is CASSVQGTATQYF. The CDR3, as DNA: TGTGCCAGCAGCGTGCAGGGAACAGCTACGCAGTATTTT. Based on the CDR3 plus reference TRBV11-1 and TRBJ2-3, the full variable domain is EAEVAQSPRYKITEKSQAVAFWCDPISGHATLYWYRQILGQGPELLVQFQDESVVDDSQLPKDRFSAERLKGVDSTLKIQPAELGDSAMYLCASSVQGTATQYFGPGTRLTVL.

This clonotype was recorded a few times. The chain employs TRBV5-5 and TRBJ2-5; the D is unclear. This CDR3 has 14 residues. CDR1 is SGHKS and CDR2 is YYEKEE in the germline V gene (reference sequence). Trimming pared 0 bases from V and 5 bases from J, leaving 11 bases between. The CDR3 DNA reads TGTGCCAGCAGCTTGGCGAGGTTTCTCGAGACCCAGTACTTC. It codes for CASSLARFLETQYF.

This clonotype was counted only a few times. The chain joins TRBV12-3 or TRBV12-4 to TRBJ2-1; D possibly corresponds to TRBD2 (6 bases). V lost 5 bases and J 7 bases, leaving 21 bases between the germline ends. The CDR3 is 16 residues long. CDR3 sequence: CASSPSDYSKGNEQFF. The CDR3 nucleotides are TGTGCCAGCAGTCCCTCGGACTATTCTAAGGGGAATGAGCAGTTCTTC.

This clonotype was picked up a small number of times. The chain carries TRBV24-1 and TRBJ2-2; D might be TRBD1 (6 bases). Trimming cost V 3 bases and J 1 base, with 8 bases left between them. Germline lookup yields CDR1 KGHDR and CDR2 SFDVKD. There are 15 residues in the CDR3. CDR3: CATSDPGQNTGELFF. CDR3 nucleotide sequence: TGTGCCACCAGTGATCCGGGACAGAACACCGGGGAGCTGTTTTTT.

This clonotype was recorded a few times. This chain's CDR3 is CSAREQVGSYNSPLHF. For the CDR3, the DNA is TGCAGTGCTAGGGAGCAGGTCGGCTCCTATAATTCACCCCTCCACTTT. The J gene is TRBJ1-6, the V gene TRBV20-1; D unclear. The germline V and J ends were trimmed by 3 bases and 0 bases, with 12 bases remaining between them. This CDR3 has 16 residues. The germline gives CDR1 DFQATT, CDR2 SNEGSKA (reference sequence).

This clonotype was recorded at least ten times. The chain couples TRBV11-2 to TRBJ1-2; possibly TRBD1 for D (5 bases). Germline CDR1 and CDR2: SGHAT and FQNNGV. Trimming took off 5 bases at V and 2 bases at J, with 15 bases between the two ends. There are 15 residues in the CDR3. CDR3 sequence (DNA): TGTGCCAGCAGCAAAGAGGGTCAGGGCAACTATGGCTACACCTTC. Its translation: CASSKEGQGNYGYTF.

The chain has TRBV7-2 and TRBJ2-7, with D possibly matching TRBD2 (6 bases). The germline CDR1 and CDR2 sequences are SGHTA and FQGNSA. V lost 1 base and J 0 bases, leaving 19 bases between the germline ends. The CDR3 loop spans 18 amino acids. The CDR3 bases are TGTGCCAGCAGCTTAGAAGTGGTGGGGGGACTGAGCTCCTACGAGCAGTACTTC. It is translated as CASSLEVVGGLSSYEQYF.

This clonotype has a handful of counts. This chain connects TRBV6-1 to TRBJ2-7, with 10 bases aligning to TRBD1. The CDR3 runs 16 residues. The germline gives CDR1 MNHNS, CDR2 SASEGT. V gave up 6 bases and J gave up 3 bases; unmatched junction bases: 11. DNA of the CDR3: TGTGCCAGCAGACAGTCTGGGACAGGGGCCTTCTACGAGCAGTACTTC. Translation: CASRQSGTGAFYEQYF.

V is TRBV12-3 or TRBV12-4 and J is TRBJ1-2; a possible D gene is TRBD1 (5 bases). The germline V and J ends were trimmed by 8 bases and 7 bases, with 11 bases remaining between them. The CDR3 runs to 11 residues. For the CDR3, the DNA is TGTGCCAGCGGGGGACTTCCTGGCTACACCTTC. Its protein product is CASGGLPGYTF.

In this sample, this clonotype turned up many times. This chain joins TRBV29-1 and TRBJ1-2; D is unresolved. Germline CDR1 reads SQVTM; CDR2 reads ANQGSEA. V lost 0 bases, J lost 6 bases, and 14 bases lay in between. The CDR3 sequence is 14 residues long. CDR3 sequence (DNA): TGCAGCGTTGAAGACCCGGGCAGGTCCCATGGCTACACCTTC. Amino acid sequence: CSVEDPGRSHGYTF.

This clonotype was counted only a few times. The rearrangement joins TRBV27 to TRBJ1-1; no clear D. Germline V lookup: CDR1 MNHEY, CDR2 SMNVEV (reference sequence). The CDR3 covers 13 residues. Trimming took off 5 bases at V and 0 bases at J, with 7 bases between the two ends. CDR3 amino acids: CASSTSVNTEAFF. The CDR3 DNA follows: TGTGCCAGCAGTACTTCAGTGAACACTGAAGCTTTCTTT.

This clonotype has just a few counts. The gene calls are TRBV5-6 and TRBJ1-4, with D tentatively TRBD1 (5 bases). V lost 0 bases and J lost 7, with 13 bases in between. There are 15 residues in the CDR3. CDR1 is SGHDT and CDR2 is YYEEEE in the germline V gene. DNA of the CDR3: TGTGCCAGCAGCTTGGAACGGGGCCACGGTGAAAAACTGTTTTTT. Protein sequence: CASSLERGHGEKLFF.

The chain recombines TRBV7-2 with TRBJ2-3; unclear D gene. The V and J ends lost 2 bases and 5 bases respectively, with 5 bases between them. CDR1 SGHTA and CDR2 FQGNSA come from the germline V gene. This CDR3 is built from 12 residues. The CDR3 sequence: CASSLFEDTQYF. The CDR3 nucleotides read TGTGCCAGCAGCTTATTTGAAGATACGCAGTATTTT.

A single count supports this clonotype. The rearrangement links TRBV20-1 to TRBJ2-3, with 14 bases matching TRBD2. The J segment lost 6 bases and the V segment lost 0 bases, leaving 11 bases of the junction unmatched. The CDR3 consists of 18 residues. Germline loops: CDR1 DFQATT, CDR2 SNEGSKA (reference sequence). CDR3 sequence: CSARERTSGGRVSDTQYF. The CDR3 bases are TGCAGTGCTAGAGAAAGGACTAGCGGGGGGAGGGTCTCGGATACGCAGTATTTT.

This clonotype has just a few counts. This chain connects TRBV12-3 or TRBV12-4 to TRBJ1-1; D possibly corresponds to TRBD1 (5 bases). The CDR3 has 14 residues. Trimming removed 3 bases from V and 5 bases from J, with 13 bases in between. The CDR3 bases are TGTGCCAGCAGTTTTCGAGGGGTAGGAACTGAAGCTTTCTTT. Translated, it gives CASSFRGVGTEAFF.

V and J are TRBV6-5 and TRBJ1-2; weak D call: TRBD1 (5 bases). Germline lookup yields CDR1 MNHEY and CDR2 SVGAGI. V lost 2 bases to trimming and J lost 1 base, with 8 bases between them. The CDR3 totals 14 residues. CDR3 nucleotides: TGTGCCAGCAGTTACGTGACAGTTAACTATGGCTACACCTTC. Its translation is CASSYVTVNYGYTF.

The gene calls are TRBV5-1 and TRBJ1-5; 7 nucleotides align to TRBD1. Germline V gives CDR1 SGHRS, CDR2 YFSETQ. The junction had 4 bases not matched to a gene; V was cut back by 0 bases and J by 7 bases. CDR3 length: 14 residues. CDR3 coding DNA: TGCGCCAGCAGCTTGGGACAGGGAGAGCAGCCCCAGCATTTT. Residues: CASSLGQGEQPQHF.

This clonotype was recorded once. The gene calls are TRBV7-8 and TRBJ2-5; D possibly corresponds to TRBD1 (7 bases). CDR1 is SGHVS, CDR2 FQNEAQ, per germline. Trimming stripped 7 bases from V and 0 bases from J, with 15 bases between. This CDR3 is built from 15 residues. CDR3 nucleotides: TGTGCCAGCAACGACGACAGGGAGGACCAAGAGACCCAGTACTTC. Translating it yields CASNDDREDQETQYF.

This clonotype was recorded at least ten times. The chain is built from TRBV27 and TRBJ2-3; no reliable D call. The germline CDR1 and CDR2 sequences are MNHEY and SMNVEV (reference sequence). The CDR3 loop spans 14 amino acids. The V end was cut by 3 bases, the J end by 4 bases, with 11 bases between. CDR3 sequence (DNA): TGTGCCAGCAGTTTTAGGGTCATGGCAGATACGCAGTATTTT. It specifies CASSFRVMADTQYF.

This clonotype has only a few counts. The chain has TRBV3-1 and TRBJ2-5; perhaps D is TRBD1 or TRBD2 (5 bases each). The CDR3 length is 13 residues. Germline V gene lookup returns CDR1 LGHDT and CDR2 YNNKEL (reference sequence). The germline V and J ends were trimmed by 3 bases and 4 bases, with 9 bases remaining between them. CDR3 protein: CASSQRDPETQYF. Here the CDR3 DNA reads TGTGCCAGCAGCCAGAGGGACCCAGAGACCCAGTACTTC.

There are a few counts of this clonotype. V gene TRBV24-1 combines with J gene TRBJ2-4, with TRBD1 identical over 7 bases. This CDR3 has 15 amino acids. The V gene end was trimmed by 3 bases and the J gene end by 3 bases; junction bases not matched to a gene: 4. Germline V lookup: CDR1 KGHDR, CDR2 SFDVKD. The CDR3, as DNA: TGTGCCACCAGTGATCCTCGGGACAGCAAAAACATTCAGTACTTC. Its protein is CATSDPRDSKNIQYF.

V and J are TRBV9 and TRBJ2-5; 8 nucleotides line up with TRBD2. CDR1 and CDR2 from the germline V gene are SGDLS and YYNGEE. This CDR3 comprises 13 residues. Germline trimming cut 2 bases from V and 7 bases from J; bases unmatched to any gene: 4. CDR3 DNA sequence: TGTGCCAGCAGCGTCGGACTAGCAGGGACCCAGTACTTC. It encodes CASSVGLAGTQYF. Based on the CDR3 plus reference TRBV9 and TRBJ2-5, the full variable domain is DSGVTQTPKHLITATGQRVTLRCSPRSGDLSVYWYQQSLDQGLQFLIQYYNGEERAKGNILERFSAQQFPDLHSELNLSSLELGDSALYFCASSVGLAGTQYFGPGTRLLVL.

The rearrangement uses TRBV3-1 and TRBJ1-2; unclear D gene. V shed 2 bases and J shed 4 bases, with 14 bases lying between them. CDR3 size: 15 residues. From germline, CDR1 is LGHDT and CDR2 YNNKEL (reference sequence). CDR3 protein: CASSQTWEDAYGYTF. In nucleotides, the CDR3 is TGTGCCAGCAGCCAAACATGGGAGGACGCCTATGGCTACACCTTC.